Listed below are T cell receptor beta chains from one sample, sequenced in a study of shared clonotypes between healthy human individuals. Only in-frame clones appear in the TCRdb table, and some are missing; sequencing was by immunoSEQ multiplex PCR. This sample has some 1,100,000 clones, with approximately 78% found just once. Sample: memory CD4+ T cells from PBMCs. All receptors come from a man younger than 35 in good health. Some clones in this sample may be carry-over from other donors' samples. CDR3s include the opening cysteine and the closing phenylalanine or tryptophan. The order of the fields is D gene, J gene, clone size, V gene, CDR3 DNA, CDR3 protein. A D gene is named only where the DNA matches it firmly. The size of a clone is reported for some rows only, either as once, few or many, or as a class for expanded clones.

NA | TRBJ1-2 | NA | TRBV18 | TGTGCCAGCTCACCACGACAGCACTATGGCTACACCTTC | CASSPRQHYGYTF
NA | TRBJ2-1 | NA | TRBV5-1 | TGCGCCAGCAGCTTGGGAGGGCGGGCTCAATACAATGAGCAGTTCTTC | CASSLGGRAQYNEQFF
NA | TRBJ2-5 | few | TRBV13 | TGTGCCAGCAGCTTAGGGAAGGTGGGAGTAGAGACCCAGTACTTC | CASSLGKVGVETQYF
TRBD2 | TRBJ2-6 | NA | TRBV5-1 | TGCGCCAGCAGCTTTCCGACTAGCGGGAGGGCGAGCTCTGGGGCCAACGTCCTGACTTTC | CASSFPTSGRASSGANVLTF
NA | TRBJ2-7 | NA | TRBV6-5 | TGTGCCAGCAGTTACTCTCCGACAGGAGCCTCCTACGAGCAGTACTTC | CASSYSPTGASYEQYF
NA | TRBJ2-7 | NA | TRBV7-3 | TGTGCCAGCAGCTTAAAGGCGGGACCCGCCTACGAGCAGTACTTC | CASSLKAGPAYEQYF
NA | TRBJ2-2 | NA | TRBV20-1 | TGCAGTGTAACCCGGACCGGGGAGCTGTTTTTT | CSVTRTGELFF
TRBD2 | TRBJ2-5 | NA | TRBV30 | TGTGCCTGGAGTGTGGGGACTAGCGGGCAAGAGACCCAGTACTTC | CAWSVGTSGQETQYF
NA | TRBJ1-4 | NA | TRBV7-9 | TGTGCCAGCAGCGGGGGCCCGACGCGGTTGGTGGAAAAACTGTTTTTT | CASSGGPTRLVEKLFF
NA | TRBJ1-1 | NA | TRBV9 | TGTGCCAGCAGCGTAGCCCCCCATATGAACACTGAAGCTTTCTTT | CASSVAPHMNTEAFF
NA | TRBJ2-5 | NA | TRBV28 | TGTGCCAGCAGTTTCCCGTACGGGGCCCAGTACTTC | CASSFPYGAQYF
NA | TRBJ2-7 | NA | TRBV28 | TGTGCCAGCAGTGTGGGGGCTTCATCCTACGAGCAGTACTTC | CASSVGASSYEQYF
NA | TRBJ2-6 | NA | TRBV6-1 | TGTGCCAGCAGTGTTTCGGGAGTAGTCTCTGGGGCCAACGTCCTGACTTTC | CASSVSGVVSGANVLTF
NA | TRBJ2-1 | NA | TRBV18 | TGTGCCAGCTCACCGCGGTCAGATGAGCAGTTCTTC | CASSPRSDEQFF
TRBD1 | TRBJ1-1 | NA | TRBV9 | TGTGCCAGCAGCATCCGGGACAGCCCGAACACTGAAGCTTTCTTT | CASSIRDSPNTEAFF
NA | TRBJ2-7 | NA | TRBV4-2 | TGTGCCAGCAGCAAAGTCGAAGGAGCCACTAGCTCCTACGAGCAGTACTTC | CASSKVEGATSSYEQYF
NA | TRBJ1-3 | NA | TRBV5-1 | TGCGCCAGCAGCCCCGGACAGAGCGGGGACACCATATATTTT | CASSPGQSGDTIYF
TRBD2 | TRBJ2-5 | NA | TRBV7-2 | TGTGCCAGCAGCTTCCGGCGCGGGGAGGGGGAGACCCAGTACTTC | CASSFRRGEGETQYF
NA | TRBJ2-7 | NA | TRBV19 | TGTGCCAGTAGCAGTGGGCGAGGGCGCTACGAGCAGTACTTC | CASSSGRGRYEQYF
NA | TRBJ2-3 | NA | TRBV7-9 | TGTGCCAGCTCACCACCGGGAACAGGGCAGGATACGCAGTATTTT | CASSPPGTGQDTQYF
NA | TRBJ2-7 | NA | TRBV11-2 | TGTGCCAGCAGTTTCGGGACTTACTACGAGCAGTACTTC | CASSFGTYYEQYF
NA | TRBJ1-2 | NA | TRBV6-1 | TGTGCCAGCAGTGAATCCCCGAGGGGTCCATGGGGGGATGGCTACACCTTC | CASSESPRGPWGDGYTF
NA | TRBJ2-3 | NA | TRBV5-4 | TGTGCCAGCAGCTCAACCGGGGCGGGTAGCACAGATACGCAGTATTTT | CASSSTGAGSTDTQYF
NA | TRBJ1-2 | NA | TRBV5-6 | TGTGCCAGCACCAGCGGCGGGGTCCAGCTTACGGGGGGCTACACCTTC | CASTSGGVQLTGGYTF
NA | TRBJ1-1 | NA | TRBV2 | TGTGCCAGCAGGAGAGGTCCGGGGAGCACTGAAGCTTTCTTT | CASRRGPGSTEAFF
TRBD1 | TRBJ1-2 | NA | TRBV18 | TGTGCCAGCTCACCCAATCGACAGGGTTACACCTTC | CASSPNRQGYTF
NA | TRBJ2-5 | once | TRBV29-1 | TGCAGCGTTGGCAGGGCTCAAGAGACCCAGTACTTC | CSVGRAQETQYF